Following are 13 T cell receptor beta chains from one sample sequenced in a study of T cell responses to AZD1222 COVID-19 vaccine. TCRdb's copy holds only in-frame clones and misses some; the assay was immunoSEQ multiplex PCR. This table holds about 110,000 clones, more than 70% found once. The sequencing used peripheral blood, collected on day 0 of MenACWY control vaccination. These receptors came from an adult in good health.

DNA of the CDR3: TGTGCCAGCAGCCAAGTGGACGGAACTGGTGAAGCTTTCTTT. This translates into CASSQVDGTGEAFF. The rearrangement joins TRBV2 to TRBJ1-1, with unresolved D. The CDR3 length is 14 residues. With 6 bases removed from V and 7 bases from J, the gap between germline ends came to 18 bases. Germline values: CDR1 SNHLY, CDR2 FYNNEI.

The rearrangement joins TRBV29-1 to TRBJ1-1; D unresolved. The CDR3 sequence is 17 residues long. The V end lost 3 bases, the J end lost 3 bases, and 23 bases lay between the germline ends. CDR1 and CDR2 from the germline V gene are SQVTM and ANQGSEA. CDR3 DNA sequence: TGCAGCGTTGACGGAATAGGGTCTAGTTCATCGGACACTGAAGCTTTCTTT. It is translated as CSVDGIGSSSSDTEAFF.

The chain uses TRBV27 and TRBJ2-7; 10 nucleotides agree with TRBD1. CDR1 is MNHEY, CDR2 SMNVEV, per germline (reference sequence). Trimming removed 3 bases from V and 2 bases from J; junction bases left unmatched: 1. This CDR3 has 14 residues. The CDR3 DNA reads TGTGCCAGCAGTTTTGGGACAGGGGCCTACGAGCAGTACTTC. It encodes CASSFGTGAYEQYF.

This chain joins TRBV3-1 (or the pseudogene TRBV3-2) and TRBJ2-3; the D gene is possibly TRBD2 (6 bases). Germline-derived CDR1 and CDR2 are LGHDT and YNNKEL (reference sequence). The CDR3 is 13 residues long. V was trimmed by 0 bases and J by 5 bases, leaving 6 bases between them. Written as DNA, the CDR3 is TGTGCCAGCAGCCAAGAGGGGGGAGATACGCAGTATTTT. Its translation is CASSQEGGDTQYF.

The V gene is TRBV27, the J gene TRBJ1-5; D is possibly TRBD1 (5 bases). Germline lookup yields CDR1 MNHEY and CDR2 SMNVEV (reference sequence). Trimming took 2 bases from V and 0 from J, leaving 8 bases between them. The CDR3 is made up of 15 amino acids. The CDR3 DNA reads TGTGCCAGCAGTTTAGAGGGGTATAGCAATCAGCCCCAGCATTTT. Protein product: CASSLEGYSNQPQHF.

The chain has TRBV11-1 and TRBJ1-3; the D is unclear. The CDR3 consists of 16 residues. Trimming took 1 base from V and 2 from J, leaving 12 bases between them. Per germline, CDR1 SGHAT and CDR2 FQDESV (reference sequence). The CDR3 DNA is TGTGCCAGCAGCTTAGAGGCAACGGTGACTGGAAACACCATATATTTT. This encodes CASSLEATVTGNTIYF.

The chain joins TRBV9 to TRBJ2-3; TRBD1 matches 10 bases. V was pared by 3 bases and J by 6 bases, with 13 bases of the junction left unmatched. Germline V lookup: CDR1 SGDLS, CDR2 YYNGEE. This CDR3 spans 17 amino acids. The CDR3: CASSAGGGTGVLDTQYF. The CDR3 bases are TGTGCCAGCAGCGCGGGCGGGGGGACAGGGGTTCTTGATACGCAGTATTTT.

The V call is TRBV4-1, the J call TRBJ2-7, with a possible D match to TRBD2 (6 bases). V was trimmed by 5 bases and J by 7 bases, leaving 21 bases between them. This CDR3 contains 15 residues. CDR1 and CDR2 from the germline V gene are MGHRA and YSYEKL. The CDR3 loop is CASSSRLAARGEQYF. DNA for the CDR3: TGCGCCAGCAGCTCCCGATTAGCGGCTCGGGGAGAGCAGTACTTC.

The chain employs TRBV9 and TRBJ1-2; TRBD1 might be the D (6 bases). The CDR3 is 15 amino acids. Trimming shortened V by 4 bases and J by 5 bases, and 18 bases separated the two germline ends. Germline-derived CDR1 and CDR2 are SGDLS and YYNGEE. The DNA for the CDR3 is TGTGCCAGCAGCCCAGGGGACACAGAGGAGTATGGCTACACCTTC. It yields the protein CASSPGDTEEYGYTF.

The chain combines TRBV7-9 with TRBJ1-2; TRBD1 matches 11 bases. This CDR3 has 15 amino acids. Germline V lookup: CDR1 SEHNR, CDR2 FQNEAQ (reference sequence). With V trimmed by 5 bases and J by 3 bases, 5 bases remained unmatched. CDR3 coding DNA: TGTGCCAGCAGCCTTCCGGGACAGGGGGACTATGGCTACACCTTC. Protein sequence: CASSLPGQGDYGYTF.

This chain links TRBV11-3 with TRBJ2-2; D gene uncertain. There are 16 residues in the CDR3. V gave up 0 bases and J gave up 5 bases, with 13 bases separating them. Germline V gives CDR1 SGHNT, CDR2 YENEEA. DNA for the CDR3: TGTGCCAGCAGCTTAGATCGCTCGAGCTCAACCGGGGAGCTGTTTTTT. Translated, it gives CASSLDRSSSTGELFF.

The chain uses TRBV9 and TRBJ1-1; D is perhaps TRBD1 (6 bases). CDR1 SGDLS and CDR2 YYNGEE come from the germline V gene. V lost 6 bases to trimming and J lost 3 bases, with 18 bases between them. The CDR3 sequence is 15 residues long. The CDR3 loop reads CASTRAGVPDTEAFF. The CDR3 DNA is TGTGCCAGCACCCGCGCAGGGGTTCCGGACACTGAAGCTTTCTTT.

In its sample, this clone was seen many times. V and J are TRBV4-1 and TRBJ2-3; no firm D call. Germline assignment: CDR1 MGHRA and CDR2 YSYEKL. The V end lost 1 base, the J end lost 1 base, and 15 bases lay between the germline ends. This CDR3 comprises 17 residues. The CDR3 is CASSQVDPDPRTDTQYF. In DNA form, the CDR3 reads TGCGCCAGCAGCCAAGTGGACCCTGATCCACGCACAGATACGCAGTATTTT.